This T cell receptor (beta chain) was found in a study of glioma-infiltrating T cells after dendritic cell vaccination. In the study overall: The vaccine used monocyte-derived dendritic cells pulsed overnight with autologous tumor lysate. Whole-study results and caveats: No direct clonality-survival link was found; a diverse polyclonal response may matter.

Turning to this clone: Its antigen is as yet unknown.

The CDR3 consists of 13 residues. Germline V gene data show CDR1 as MDHEN and CDR2 as SYDVKM. The ends were cut back, 6 bases at V and 8 bases at J, with 13 bases in the middle. Generated by immunoSEQ multiplex PCR, the TCRdb table keeps only in-frame clones and is missing some. Of 85,000 to 100,000 clones in the sample, about 85% were seen once. As to time point: after dendritic cell vaccination, including at tumor progression/relapse. Sequencing was performed on blood, taken after dendritic cell vaccination. V and J are TRBV28 and TRBJ2-2; a weak D match, TRBD1 (6 bases). The TCR originated in a human donor with glioblastoma. The CDR3 DNA reads as TGTGCCAGCAGGCCCCTAACAGGGGGGGAGCTGTTTTTT. It codes for CASRPLTGGELFF.